This T cell receptor (beta chain) is from a study of T cell clones after liver transplantation. The wider study: Post-transplant blood was tracked for graft-donor-reactive T cell clones identified in a pre-transplant mixed lymphocyte reaction.

Using immunoSEQ multiplex PCR, the repertoire was profiled, and TCRdb retains in-frame clones only, with some absent. Of about 100,000 clones listed, roughly 80% are singletons. This clone occurred a few times. This CDR3 comprises 13 residues. V was shortened by 6 bases and J by 3 bases, with 12 bases between the two germline ends. Per the germline V gene, CDR1 is SNHLY and CDR2 is FYNNEI. This sequence was found in a human donor who received a liver transplant. The sample here was CD4+ T cells from blood, taken before liver transplant. The chain employs TRBV2 and TRBJ2-7; D gene uncertain. The CDR3 bases are TGTGCCAGCAGGGAGTCCTTTGGCTACGAGCAGTACTTC. Protein sequence: CASRESFGYEQYF.